This is a list of T cell receptor beta chains from one sample in a study of vaccination effects on CD4 cells after COVID-19. These TCRs' antigens remain unknown. Assay: immunoSEQ multiplex PCR; the TCRdb copy retains only in-frame clones and omits some. This sample has about 40,000 clones, with approximately 70% found just once. The sequences come from CD4+ T cells from PBMCs cultured without peptide, collected after COVID-19 vaccination. Receptors were obtained from a human donor who received a COVID-19 vaccine. The CDR3 runs from the conserved cysteine through the conserved F or W. D genes are given only for firm matches. Size is stated for part of the rows, as once, few or many counts, or as a class when the clone is expanded.

TRBJ2-6 | . | TRBV4-2 | . | TGTGCCAGCAGCCAAGGCGGGATTCTCGGGGCTGGGGCCAACGTCCTGACTTTC | CASSQGGILGAGANVLTF
TRBJ2-1 | . | TRBV11-3 | . | TGTGCCAGCAGCTTAGACGGGACAACTTACAATGAGCAGTTCTTC | CASSLDGTTYNEQFF
TRBJ1-1 | . | TRBV11-2 | . | TGTGCCAGCAGCCGGGACACTAGGAACACTGAAGCTTTCTTT | CASSRDTRNTEAFF
TRBJ2-1 | TRBD1 | TRBV12-3/TRBV12-4 | . | TGTGCCAGCAGTCAGGACAGGGATGATGAGCAGTTCTTC | CASSQDRDDEQFF
TRBJ2-3 | . | TRBV6-1 | . | TGTGCCAGCAGAATCACAGATACGCAGTATTTT | CASRITDTQYF
TRBJ2-5 | TRBD2 | TRBV5-4 | few | TGTGCCAGCAGTTCCAGCGGGGGGGCCTGGGAGACCCAGTACTTC | CASSSSGGAWETQYF
TRBJ1-1 | TRBD1 | TRBV3-1/TRBV3-2 | . | TGTGCCAGCAGCCAACCGATGCGGACAGGTTCCTGGTTGGAAGCTTTCTTT | CASSQPMRTGSWLEAFF
TRBJ2-2 | . | TRBV7-4 | . | TGTGCCAGCAGCTTAGACACCGGGGAGCTGTTTTTT | CASSLDTGELFF
TRBJ2-2 | . | TRBV12-3/TRBV12-4 | . | TGTGCCTACGGGAACACCGGGGAGCTGTTTTTT | CAYGNTGELFF
TRBJ1-4 | . | TRBV30 | . | TGTGCCTGGAGTGCCTTTGAAAAACTGTTTTTT | CAWSAFEKLFF
TRBJ2-1 | . | TRBV7-9 | . | TGTGCCAGCAGCTTAGTGGTCGGGTTCGGTTACAATGAGCAGTTCTTC | CASSLVVGFGYNEQFF
TRBJ2-7 | . | TRBV5-1 | . | TGCGCCAGCAGCTTGGTAGGGTCCTCCTACGAGCAGTACTTC | CASSLVGSSYEQYF
TRBJ2-2 | . | TRBV6-2/TRBV6-3 | . | TGTGCCAGCAGCTCTTTCACGGGGGAGCTGTTTTTT | CASSSFTGELFF
TRBJ1-2 | . | TRBV6-1 | . | TGTGCCAGCAGTGACGACACCTATGGCTACACCTTC | CASSDDTYGYTF
TRBJ2-7 | TRBD1 | TRBV2 | once | TGTGCCAGCAAGAACAGGGGTAGCGACGAGCAGTACTTC | CASKNRGSDEQYF
TRBJ1-1 | . | TRBV5-1 | . | TGCGCCAGCAGCTTGGGAACAGGGCCCACTGAAGCTTTCTTT | CASSLGTGPTEAFF
TRBJ1-3 | . | TRBV6-4 | once | TGTGCCAGCAGTGACTCAGACACCATATATTTT | CASSDSDTIYF
TRBJ1-3 | TRBD1 | TRBV2 | . | TGTGCCAGCAGTGTGACAGGGGGCGGGAACACCATATATTTT | CASSVTGGGNTIYF
TRBJ2-5 | TRBD2 | TRBV13 | . | TGTGCCAGCAGCCCTAACGGACTAGCAGAGACCCAGTACTTC | CASSPNGLAETQYF